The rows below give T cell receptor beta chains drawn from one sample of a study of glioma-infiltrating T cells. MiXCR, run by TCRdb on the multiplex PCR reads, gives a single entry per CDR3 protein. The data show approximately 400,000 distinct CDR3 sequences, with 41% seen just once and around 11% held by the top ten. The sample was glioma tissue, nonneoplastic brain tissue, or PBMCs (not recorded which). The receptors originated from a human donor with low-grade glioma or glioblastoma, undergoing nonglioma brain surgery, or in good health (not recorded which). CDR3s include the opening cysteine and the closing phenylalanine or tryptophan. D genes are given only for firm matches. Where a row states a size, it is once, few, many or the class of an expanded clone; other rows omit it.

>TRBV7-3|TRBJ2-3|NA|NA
CASSLNRDGSDTQYF
TGTGCCAGCAGCTTAAATAGGGACGGGTCGGATACGCAGTATTTT
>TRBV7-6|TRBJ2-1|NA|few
CASSLWNNEQFF
TGTGCCAGCAGCTTATGGAACAATGAGCAGTTCTTC
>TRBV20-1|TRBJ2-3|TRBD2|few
CSALGLAGVITQYF
TGCAGTGCTTTAGGACTAGCGGGAGTGATTACGCAGTATTTT
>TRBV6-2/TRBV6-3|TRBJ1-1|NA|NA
CASSYLAQKAGGEAFF
TGTGCCAGCAGTTACTTGGCCCAAAAAGCTGGGGGTGAAGCTTTCTTT
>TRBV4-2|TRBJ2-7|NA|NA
CASSQGGTPSSYEQYF
TGTGCCAGCAGCCAAGGGGGGACTCCGAGCTCCTACGAGCAGTACTTC
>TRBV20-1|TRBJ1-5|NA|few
CSAPKSGLNQPQHF
TGCAGTGCCCCAAAATCGGGGTTAAATCAGCCCCAGCATTTT
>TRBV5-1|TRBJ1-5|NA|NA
CASRPDTAEYKPQHF
TGCGCCAGCAGACCGGACACAGCCGAGTATAAGCCCCAGCATTTT
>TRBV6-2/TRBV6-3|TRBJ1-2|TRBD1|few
CASGTDRANYGYTF
TGTGCCAGCGGAACGGACAGGGCTAACTATGGCTACACCTTC
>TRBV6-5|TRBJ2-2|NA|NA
CDSGLGGAPNTGELFF
TGTGACAGCGGTTTAGGTGGGGCTCCGAACACCGGGGAGCTGTTTTTT
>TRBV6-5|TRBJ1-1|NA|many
CASSYSLGGTEAFF
TGTGCCAGCAGTTACTCACTTGGTGGAACTGAAGCTTTCTTT
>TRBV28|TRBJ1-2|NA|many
CASSLRREEYGYTF
TGTGCCAGCAGTTTAAGGAGGGAGGAATATGGCTACACCTTC
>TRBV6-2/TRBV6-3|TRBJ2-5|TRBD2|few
CASSTRRVSGRIETQYF
TGTGCCAGCAGTACGCGGCGGGTTAGCGGGAGAATAGAGACCCAGTACTTC
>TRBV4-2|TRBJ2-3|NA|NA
CASSQVIFGDTKYF
TGTGCCAGCAGCCAAGTAATTTTCGGAGATACGAAGTATTTT
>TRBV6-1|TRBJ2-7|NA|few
CASSDNNYEQYF
TGTGCCAGCAGTGATAACAACTACGAGCAGTACTTC
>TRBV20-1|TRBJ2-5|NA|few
CSARPWGTQYF
TGCAGTGCCAGACCCTGGGGGACCCAGTACTTC
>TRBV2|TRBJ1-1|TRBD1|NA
CASKGQRMNTEAFF
TGTGCCAGCAAGGGACAGAGGATGAACACTGAAGCTTTCTTT
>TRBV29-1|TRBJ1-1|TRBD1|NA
CSVLGRGLTEAFF
TGCAGCGTCCTGGGCAGGGGGCTCACTGAAGCTTTCTTT
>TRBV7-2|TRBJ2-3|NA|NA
CASSLGFRAGDTQYF
TGTGCCAGCAGCTTAGGTTTTCGAGCGGGAGATACGCAGTATTTT
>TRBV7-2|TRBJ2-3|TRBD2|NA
CASRLAGKDTQYF
TGTGCCAGCAGGTTAGCGGGCAAAGATACGCAGTATTTT
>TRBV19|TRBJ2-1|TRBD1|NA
CASSTAGQAYNEQFF
TGTGCCAGTAGTACCGCGGGACAGGCCTACAATGAGCAGTTCTTC
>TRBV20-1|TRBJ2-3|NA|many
CSARVTSGSTDTQYF
TGCAGTGCTAGAGTAACGAGCGGGAGCACAGATACGCAGTATTTT
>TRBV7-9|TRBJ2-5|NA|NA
CTSSRFADRSTGTQYF
TGTACCAGCAGCCGATTTGCCGACAGGTCCACCGGGACCCAGTACTTC
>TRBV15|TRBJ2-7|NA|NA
CATSRDFLGLATYEQYF
TGTGCCACCAGCAGAGATTTCCTCGGGCTAGCGACCTACGAGCAGTACTTC
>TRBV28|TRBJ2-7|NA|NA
CASGLGGYEQYF
TGTGCCAGCGGTTTGGGCGGCTACGAGCAGTACTTC
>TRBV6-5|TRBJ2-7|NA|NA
CASGTGNYEQYF
TGTGCCAGCGGGACGGGGAACTACGAGCAGTACTTC
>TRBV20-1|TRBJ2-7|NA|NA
CSARASLGRGSPYEQYF
TGCAGTGCTAGAGCCTCTCTCGGACGAGGGAGCCCCTACGAGCAGTACTTC
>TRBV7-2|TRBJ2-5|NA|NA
CASSSLRGTEALGTQYF
TGTGCCAGCAGCTCCCTTCGGGGGACAGAGGCCTTGGGGACCCAGTACTTC
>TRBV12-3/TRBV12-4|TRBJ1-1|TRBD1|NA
CASSPQTGAEAFF
TGTGCCAGCAGTCCCCAGACAGGGGCTGAAGCTTTCTTT
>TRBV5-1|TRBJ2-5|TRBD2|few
CASSPLTGRDETQYF
TGCGCCAGCAGCCCCCTTACGGGGAGGGATGAGACCCAGTACTTC
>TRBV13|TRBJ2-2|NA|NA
CASSLIIDTGELFF
TGTGCCAGCAGCTTAATAATAGACACCGGGGAGCTGTTTTTT
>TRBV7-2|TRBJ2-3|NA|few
CASSDPSPTQYF
TGTGCCAGCAGCGATCCCTCGCCTACGCAGTATTTT
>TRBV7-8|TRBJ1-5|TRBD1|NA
CASSLSRGERRNQPQHF
TGTGCCAGCAGCTTAAGCAGGGGGGAAAGAAGAAATCAGCCCCAGCATTTT